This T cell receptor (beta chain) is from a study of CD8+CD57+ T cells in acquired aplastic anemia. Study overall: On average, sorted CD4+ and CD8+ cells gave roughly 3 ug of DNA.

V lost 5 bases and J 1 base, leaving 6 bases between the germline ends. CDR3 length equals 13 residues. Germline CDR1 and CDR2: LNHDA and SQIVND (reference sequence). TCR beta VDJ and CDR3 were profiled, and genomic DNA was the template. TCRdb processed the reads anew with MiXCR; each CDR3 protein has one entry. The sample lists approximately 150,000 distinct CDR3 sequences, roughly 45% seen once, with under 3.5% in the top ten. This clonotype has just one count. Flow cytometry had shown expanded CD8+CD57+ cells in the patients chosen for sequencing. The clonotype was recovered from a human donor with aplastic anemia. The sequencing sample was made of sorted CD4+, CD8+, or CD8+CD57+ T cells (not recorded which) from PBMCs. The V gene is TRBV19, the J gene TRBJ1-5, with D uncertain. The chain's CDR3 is CASSHRSNQPQHF. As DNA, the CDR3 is TGTGCCAGTAGTCATCGGAGCAATCAGCCCCAGCATTTT.